Each of the 15 T cell receptor beta chains below was sequenced from the same sample in a study of T cells after yellow fever vaccination. TCRdb redid the calling of the 5' RACE reads with MiXCR, one entry per CDR3 protein. The sample holds about 630,000 distinct CDR3 sequences, approximately 13% seen once. Sequenced material: PBMCs, taken on the day of the yellow fever booster vaccination. These receptors were collected from a man aged 25 to 45 who received the YFV17D yellow fever vaccine.

This chain joins TRBV7-9 and TRBJ2-5, with D perhaps TRBD2 (6 bases). Trimming took 5 bases from V and 2 from J, leaving 21 bases between them. CDR3 size: 17 residues. The germline CDR1 and CDR2 sequences are SEHNR and FQNEAQ (reference sequence). Here the CDR3 DNA reads TGTGCCAGCAGCGCAGGCGGAGGGATATGGCGACAAGAGACCCAGTACTTC. Its protein product is CASSAGGGIWRQETQYF.

The DNA for the CDR3 is TGTGCCAGCAGCGAAACACAGGGTCGGGAGCAGTTCTTC. Amino acids: CASSETQGREQFF. The chain is built from TRBV7-6 and TRBJ2-1, with a weak D call TRBD1 (6 bases). This CDR3 region has 13 residues. V lost 5 bases and J 10 bases, leaving 15 bases between the germline ends. From germline, CDR1 is SGHVS and CDR2 FNYEAQ.

The rearrangement joins TRBV7-2 to TRBJ2-3; TRBD2 agrees at 8 bases. V was clipped by 6 bases and J by 4 bases; unmatched bases: 0. The CDR3 contains 12 residues. Germline V CDR1 and CDR2: SGHTA, FQGNSA. CDR3 amino acids: CASRTSADTQYF. The CDR3 nucleotides read TGTGCCAGCAGGACTAGCGCAGATACGCAGTATTTT. The complete variable domain, with remaining parts taken from reference TRBV7-2 and TRBJ2-3, reads GAGVSQSPSNKVTEKGKDVELRCDPISGHTALYWYRQSLGQGLEFLIYFQGNSAPDKSGLPSDRFSAERTGGSVSTLTIQRTQQEDSAVYLCASRTSADTQYFGPGTRLTVL.

The rearrangement links TRBV5-5 to TRBJ2-2, with a weak D call TRBD2 (5 bases). The V gene's germline CDR1 is SGHKS and CDR2 YYEKEE (reference sequence). The CDR3 is 16 residues long. Trimming removed 6 bases from V and 5 bases from J, with 20 bases in between. The CDR3 spells CASNRVTGIRTGELFF. CDR3 DNA: TGTGCCAGCAATCGCGTCACGGGAATTCGGACCGGGGAGCTGTTTTTT.

This clonotype was seen more than once but under ten times. This chain links TRBV29-1 with TRBJ2-2, with D possibly matching TRBD1 (6 bases). Germline CDR1 reads SQVTM; CDR2 reads ANQGSEA. This CDR3 spans 15 amino acids. Trimming left V 4 bases short and J 1 base short, with 13 bases between. The CDR3 region is CSVGGHMGNTGELFF. The CDR3 region has the DNA TGCAGCGTTGGGGGACACATGGGGAACACCGGGGAGCTGTTTTTT.

The chain couples TRBV7-9 to TRBJ2-1; D may be TRBD2 (5 bases). The CDR3 consists of 13 residues. Trimming shortened V by 8 bases and J by 5 bases, and 13 bases separated the two germline ends. The germline V gene encodes CDR1 SEHNR and CDR2 FQNEAQ (reference sequence). For the CDR3, the DNA is TGTGCCAGCGGGAGTGTTCTCCACAATGAGCAGTTCTTC. Translated: CASGSVLHNEQFF.

V and J are TRBV24-1 and TRBJ2-1; perhaps TRBD2 as D (6 bases). The germline V gene has CDR1 KGHDR and CDR2 SFDVKD. This CDR3 contains 17 residues. The V gene lost 0 bases and the J gene lost 7 bases, with 18 bases spanning the gap. CDR3 nucleotides: TGTGCCACCAGTGATTTGGCCCCCGGGCGGGACTGGAATGAGCAGTTCTTC. Translating it yields CATSDLAPGRDWNEQFF.

V gene TRBV6-2 or TRBV6-3 combines with J gene TRBJ2-7; D gene unclear. This CDR3 is 14 amino acids long. Germline V CDR1 and CDR2: MNHEY, SVGEGT. The V end was cut by 2 bases, the J end by 3 bases, with 11 bases between. The CDR3 reads CASSYSISSYEQYF. The CDR3 DNA sequence: TGTGCCAGCAGTTACAGTATTTCTAGCTACGAGCAGTACTTC.

This clonotype was detected a few times. This sequence joins TRBV24-1 and TRBJ2-4; D possibly corresponds to TRBD1 (6 bases). Germline V CDR1 and CDR2: KGHDR, SFDVKD. Trimming cost V 3 bases and J 6 bases, with 11 bases left between them. CDR3 length: 14 residues. The CDR3 DNA reads as TGTGCCACCAGTGATGCAGGGGCGGGAAACATTCAGTACTTC. Translation gives CATSDAGAGNIQYF.

The V and J genes are TRBV20-1 and TRBJ2-5; tentatively, D is TRBD2 (5 bases). In germline, CDR1 is DFQATT, CDR2 SNEGSKA (reference sequence). Trimming removed 6 bases at V and 2 bases at J, with 13 bases between. The CDR3 is made up of 13 amino acids. The CDR3 sequence: CSAKGLIQETQYF. Here the CDR3 DNA reads TGCAGTGCCAAAGGACTGATACAAGAGACCCAGTACTTC.

V and J are TRBV4-3 and TRBJ2-3; D possibly corresponds to TRBD1 (6 bases). Germline V gives CDR1 LGHNA, CDR2 YSLEER. The V gene lost 4 bases and the J gene lost 0 bases, with 20 bases spanning the gap. The CDR3 runs to 18 residues. The CDR3 DNA is TGCGCCAGCAGCCCCGCTAGGAAACAGGGATACAGCACAGATACGCAGTATTTT. Translating it yields CASSPARKQGYSTDTQYF.

The chain employs TRBV12-5 and TRBJ2-1; 11 nucleotides agree with TRBD2. The trim removed 8 bases at V and 7 bases at J, leaving 7 bases unmatched. The CDR3 extends over 14 amino acids. The germline CDR1 and CDR2 sequences are LGHNT and FRNRAP. This chain's CDR3 is CASILAGVMNEQFF. The CDR3 region has the DNA TGTGCTAGTATACTAGCGGGAGTTATGAATGAGCAGTTCTTC.

This clonotype has ten or more counts. V and J are TRBV20-1 and TRBJ1-6; D is perhaps TRBD1 (5 bases). V dropped 5 bases and J dropped 7 bases, with 18 bases sitting between them. CDR3 length: 15 residues. The germline CDR1 and CDR2 sequences are DFQATT and SNEGSKA (reference sequence). CDR3 region: CSARQLGNSNSPLHF. CDR3 coding DNA: TGCAGTGCTCGACAGTTAGGGAACTCCAATTCACCCCTCCACTTT.

This chain connects TRBV4-3 to TRBJ2-7; the D gene is possibly TRBD2 (5 bases). Trimming shortened V by 1 base and J by 0 bases, and 19 bases separated the two germline ends. The V gene's germline CDR1 is LGHNA and CDR2 YSLEER. This CDR3 is 18 amino acids long. CDR3 sequence reads: CASSQGGHSVTISYEQYF. DNA for the CDR3: TGCGCCAGCAGCCAAGGAGGGCACTCCGTGACTATCTCCTACGAGCAGTACTTC.

The chain links TRBV5-5 to TRBJ2-7; D gene ambiguous. The CDR3 has 15 amino acids. The germline CDR1 and CDR2 sequences are SGHKS and YYEKEE (reference sequence). With 0 bases removed from V and 3 bases from J, the gap between germline ends came to 13 bases. CDR3 sequence: CASSLDFDFFYEQYF. Here the CDR3 DNA reads TGTGCCAGCAGCTTGGACTTCGACTTCTTCTACGAGCAGTACTTC.